These 18 T cell receptor beta chains were all obtained from the same sample, sequenced in a study of shared clonotypes between healthy human individuals. Naivety among CD8 cells was defined by CD45RO negativity and positive CCR7 selection, thereby excluding terminally differentiated effector memory CD45RA+ cells. Method: immunoSEQ multiplex PCR; TCRdb's copy keeps in-frame clones and lacks some. The sample yields roughly 550,000 clones, roughly 96% seen once. Material for sequencing was naive CD8+ T cells sorted from blood. These receptors were taken from a woman in her twenties or thirties in good health.

This clone occurred once. The J gene is TRBJ2-5, the V gene TRBV7-9, with TRBD2 matching 7 bases. CDR3 length: 15 residues. V dropped 5 bases and J dropped 2; count of bases not matched to a gene: 8. In germline, CDR1 is SEHNR, CDR2 FQNEAQ (reference sequence). In DNA form, the CDR3 reads TGTGCCAGCAGCAATAGCGGACTAGAACAAGAGACCCAGTACTTC. Protein sequence: CASSNSGLEQETQYF.

The V and J genes are TRBV4-1 and TRBJ1-2, with D hard to call. The germline V gene has CDR1 MGHRA and CDR2 YSYEKL. Deletions cut 0 bases from V and 4 bases from J, with 6 bases between. The CDR3 has 13 amino acids. The CDR3 sequence is CASSQESGYGYTF. For the CDR3, the DNA is TGCGCCAGCAGCCAAGAAAGTGGCTATGGCTACACCTTC.

The V and J genes are TRBV19 and TRBJ2-3; D possibly corresponds to TRBD1 (6 bases). There are 14 residues in the CDR3. V was cut by 4 bases and J by 0 bases, with 8 bases left in between. Germline CDR1 and CDR2: LNHDA and SQIVND (reference sequence). CDR3 bases: TGTGCCAGTAGTACGGACAGTAGCACAGATACGCAGTATTTT. Its translation: CASSTDSSTDTQYF.

V gene TRBV10-3 combines with J gene TRBJ2-2; 9 bases match TRBD1. After removal of 3 bases from V and 4 bases from J, the junction contained 3 bases not matched to a gene. The CDR3 is made up of 15 amino acids. Germline V lookup: CDR1 ENHRY, CDR2 SYGVKD. The CDR3 DNA follows: TGTGCCATCAGTGACCGGGGACAGGGCACCGGGGAGCTGTTTTTT. Residues: CAISDRGQGTGELFF.

The chain links TRBV5-4 to TRBJ1-1, with D hard to call. CDR3 size: 13 residues. V lost 6 bases to trimming and J lost 4 bases, with 13 bases between them. Germline lookup yields CDR1 SGHNT and CDR2 YYREEE (reference sequence). The CDR3 bases are TGTGCCAGCACCCTGGGTTGGAGCACTGAAGCTTTCTTT. This codes for CASTLGWSTEAFF.

The chain carries TRBV6-6 and TRBJ2-2, with D unclear. The CDR3 covers 13 residues. V was trimmed by 3 bases and J by 4 bases, leaving 6 bases between them. Per the germline V gene, CDR1 is MNHNY and CDR2 is SVGAGI (reference sequence). The CDR3 sequence is CASSYGGTGELFF. CDR3 nucleotides: TGTGCCAGCAGTTATGGTGGCACCGGGGAGCTGTTTTTT.

This chain uses TRBV9 with TRBJ1-3, with D tentatively TRBD1 (6 bases). This CDR3 region has 18 residues. Germline V CDR1 and CDR2: SGDLS, YYNGEE. V lost 0 bases and J 1 base, leaving 17 bases between the germline ends. DNA of the CDR3: TGTGCCAGCAGCGTAGCTTTACAGGGTTTGGGGTCTGGAAACACCATATATTTT. Protein sequence: CASSVALQGLGSGNTIYF.

This clone appeared once. The chain recombines TRBV30 with TRBJ2-5; 11 positions match TRBD2. The CDR3 length is 17 residues. The ends lost 0 bases at V and 0 bases at J; junction bases unmatched: 6. Germline-derived CDR1 and CDR2 are GTSNPN and SVGIG (reference sequence). CDR3 nucleotide sequence: TGTGCCTGGAGTGTACGACTAGCGGGACAGTACCAAGAGACCCAGTACTTC. Amino acid sequence: CAWSVRLAGQYQETQYF.

This chain links TRBV29-1 with TRBJ2-3; either TRBD1 or TRBD2 may fit D (5 bases each). The length of the CDR3 is 13 residues. The germline CDR1 and CDR2 sequences are SQVTM and ANQGSEA. Trimming left V 4 bases short and J 6 bases short, with 14 bases between. CDR3 region: CSVVGDGGDTQYF. As DNA, the CDR3 is TGCAGCGTTGTAGGGGACGGTGGGGATACGCAGTATTTT.

J is TRBJ2-1 and V is TRBV15, with D perhaps TRBD2 (5 bases). Trimming pared 0 bases from V and 6 bases from J, leaving 15 bases between. In germline, CDR1 is LNHNV, CDR2 YYDKDF (reference sequence). The CDR3 loop spans 16 amino acids. The CDR3 coding sequence is TGTGCCACCAGCAGAGAAACGGGGTCTGGGATCAATGAGCAGTTCTTC. Protein product: CATSRETGSGINEQFF.

The J gene is TRBJ2-2, the V gene TRBV28, with D perhaps TRBD2 (5 bases). Trimming stripped 5 bases from V and 4 bases from J, with 8 bases between. Germline-derived CDR1 and CDR2 are MDHEN and SYDVKM. This CDR3 spans 13 amino acids. CDR3 amino acids: CASSDGGTGELFF. DNA for the CDR3: TGTGCCAGCAGTGACGGAGGCACCGGGGAGCTGTTTTTT.

The CDR3: CSVVRDVYGYTF. In DNA form, the CDR3 reads TGCAGCGTTGTACGGGATGTTTATGGCTACACCTTC. The chain uses TRBV29-1 and TRBJ1-2; D remains unclear. V shed 4 bases and J shed 5 bases, with 11 bases lying between them. The CDR3 is 12 residues long. Germline lookup yields CDR1 SQVTM and CDR2 ANQGSEA. Looking up the rest from reference TRBV29-1 and TRBJ1-2 gives the full variable domain: SAVISQKPSRDICQRGTSLTIQCQVDSQVTMMFWYRQQPGQSLTLIATANQGSEATYESGFVIDKFPISRPNLTFSTLTVSNMSPEDSSIYLCSVVRDVYGYTFGSGTRLTVV.

This CDR3 is CAWSPGSAYEQYF. The DNA for the CDR3 is TGTGCCTGGAGCCCAGGGAGCGCCTACGAGCAGTACTTC. The V call is TRBV30, the J call TRBJ2-7; D is possibly TRBD1 or TRBD2 (5 bases each). Germline CDR1 GTSNPN, CDR2 SVGIG (reference sequence). The V end was cut by 3 bases, the J end by 2 bases, with 11 bases between. This CDR3 contains 13 residues.

The V gene is TRBV7-9, the J gene TRBJ1-1; tentative D call: TRBD1 (5 bases). Germline V lookup: CDR1 SEHNR, CDR2 FQNEAQ (reference sequence). V lost 1 base and J lost 11, with 23 bases in between. The length of the CDR3 is 16 residues. The CDR3 loop is CASSLDRPGPPYLAFF. The CDR3 DNA reads as TGTGCCAGCAGCTTAGACCGGCCAGGGCCACCGTATTTGGCTTTCTTT.

The V and J genes are TRBV28 and TRBJ2-4; TRBD1 aligns across 9 bases. The CDR3 totals 16 residues. The V gene end was trimmed by 3 bases and the J gene end by 2 bases; junction bases not matched to a gene: 5. The germline gives CDR1 MDHEN, CDR2 SYDVKM. CDR3 residues: CASSLTGGLSKNIQYF. CDR3 bases: TGTGCCAGCAGTTTGACAGGGGGACTATCCAAAAACATTCAGTACTTC.

The chain employs TRBV28 and TRBJ2-7; perhaps TRBD2 as D (6 bases). The V gene's germline CDR1 is MDHEN and CDR2 SYDVKM. The V and J ends lost 8 bases and 7 bases respectively, with 27 bases between them. The CDR3 has 16 amino acids. CDR3 nucleotides: TGTGCCAGCTCTAAGAAAGGTCTAGCGAGAGCTACGGAGCAGTACTTC. Translated: CASSKKGLARATEQYF.

The V gene is TRBV30, the J gene TRBJ2-7; 7 bases align to TRBD1. The CDR3 is made up of 15 amino acids. CDR1 is GTSNPN and CDR2 is SVGIG in the germline V gene (reference sequence). V lost 1 base and J lost 4; bases outside the gene matches: 10. In DNA form, the CDR3 reads TGTGCCTGGAGTGGAGGGGGCGGTGGCAGTTACGAGCAGTACTTC. Translation: CAWSGGGGGSYEQYF.

V is TRBV7-9 and J is TRBJ1-1; D gene uncertain. In germline, CDR1 is SEHNR, CDR2 FQNEAQ (reference sequence). V dropped 1 base and J dropped 8 bases, with 11 bases sitting between them. The CDR3 sequence is 13 residues long. The CDR3 loop reads CASSLGPPPEAFF. CDR3 DNA: TGTGCCAGCAGCTTAGGACCCCCACCCGAAGCTTTCTTT.